Listed here are 19 T cell receptor beta chains from one sample, sequenced in a study of CD8+ T cells in alopecia areata. Extraction of RNA preceded its reverse transcription into cDNA, which served as the sequencing template. Measured with immunoSEQ multiplex PCR; TCRdb has only the in-frame clones, and not every one. The sample lists some 42,000 clones; 92% were seen once. Documented treatment: oral pan-JAK inhibitor, 5-10 mg twice daily. The source was CD8+ T cells sorted from blood, collected at week 24, from a patient treated with tofacitinib. These receptors originate from a human donor with alopecia areata.

This clone was picked up one time. The chain joins TRBV25-1 to TRBJ2-1; 9 positions agree with TRBD2. CDR1 is MGHDK and CDR2 is SYGVNS in the germline V gene. The CDR3 has 14 residues. J was trimmed by 7 bases and V by 4 bases; bases with no gene match: 5. DNA for the CDR3: TGTGCCAGCAGTGGGCTAGCGGGGTCTAATGAGCAGTTCTTC. Amino acids: CASSGLAGSNEQFF.

V usage is TRBV10-3 and J usage is TRBJ2-3; 8 nucleotides line up with TRBD2. CDR1 is ENHRY and CDR2 is SYGVKD in the germline V gene. The V and J ends lost 4 bases and 2 bases, in that order; junction bases with no gene match: 8. The CDR3 length is 16 residues. DNA of the CDR3: TGTGCCATCAGTGTGAACAGCGGGGGTGTCACAGATACGCAGTATTTT. Translation: CAISVNSGGVTDTQYF.

A single count supports this clone. This chain uses TRBV6-1 with TRBJ2-3; a weak D match, TRBD1 (6 bases). The germline gives CDR1 MNHNS, CDR2 SASEGT. V was pared by 2 bases and J by 3 bases, with 9 bases between. The CDR3 totals 14 residues. The CDR3 DNA reads as TGTGCCAGCAGTGAATTGGGGGCGACAGATACGCAGTATTTT. Translating gives CASSELGATDTQYF.

This sequence joins TRBV29-1 and TRBJ2-7, with 9 bases identical to TRBD1. The CDR3 runs to 14 residues. Trimming removed 3 bases from V and 4 bases from J; junction bases left unmatched: 7. Germline CDR1 and CDR2: SQVTM and ANQGSEA. CDR3 sequence (DNA): TGCAGCGTTGAGGACCGGGACAGGGCTTACGAGCAGTACTTC. It codes for CSVEDRDRAYEQYF.

The chain employs TRBV15 and TRBJ2-5, with 7 bases fitting TRBD2. The J call may not be correct, given that the DNA end is closer to TRBJ2-7. The CDR3 is made up of 17 amino acids. CDR1 is LNHNV and CDR2 is YYDKDF in the germline V gene (reference sequence). The CDR3 spells CATSRGLVAGDAYEQYF. The CDR3 nucleotides read TGTGCCACCAGCAGAGGATTGGTTGCGGGGGACGCCTACGAGCAGTACTTC.

The rearrangement links TRBV29-1 to TRBJ2-1; maybe TRBD2 (7 bases). The germline V gene encodes CDR1 SQVTM and CDR2 ANQGSEA. V lost 7 bases and J 5 bases, leaving 21 bases between the germline ends. CDR3 length: 15 amino acids. The CDR3 sequence: CSAREEGGINNEQFF. CDR3 DNA: TGCAGCGCCCGAGAAGAGGGGGGGATAAACAATGAGCAGTTCTTC.

This rearrangement joins TRBV30 to TRBJ2-4; 8 nucleotides align to TRBD1. The J segment lost 11 bases and the V segment lost 2 bases, leaving 5 bases of the junction unmatched. The CDR3 consists of 12 residues. Germline CDR1 reads GTSNPN; CDR2 reads SVGIG (reference sequence). CDR3 protein: CAWSSTGDVQYF. The CDR3 DNA reads as TGTGCCTGGAGTTCGACAGGGGACGTTCAGTACTTC.

The chain employs TRBV7-2 and TRBJ2-1; tentatively, D is TRBD1 (8 bases). The CDR3 runs 15 residues. CDR1 SGHTA and CDR2 FQGNSA come from the germline V gene. The V and J ends lost 5 bases and 6 bases respectively, with 17 bases between them. CDR3 bases: TGTGCCAGCAGCCCCCCGGACAGGGAGGGCAATGAGCAGTTCTTC. It encodes CASSPPDREGNEQFF.

V is TRBV28 and J is TRBJ2-5; D perhaps matches TRBD1 (6 bases). V dropped 3 bases and J dropped 5 bases, with 13 bases sitting between them. This CDR3 spans 14 amino acids. Germline V gives CDR1 MDHEN, CDR2 SYDVKM. The CDR3 DNA follows: TGTGCCAGCAGTTTCGAGCAGGGGAGTGAGACCCAGTACTTC. Translated: CASSFEQGSETQYF. Full variable domain (rest looked up from reference TRBV28 and TRBJ2-5): DVKVTQSSRYLVKRTGEKVFLECVQDMDHENMFWYRQDPGLGLRLIYFSYDVKMKEKGDIPEGYSVSREKKERFSLILESASTNQTSMYLCASSFEQGSETQYFGPGTRLLVL.

This chain uses TRBV29-1 with TRBJ2-7; 8 bases match TRBD1. The CDR3 is 15 residues long. J was trimmed by 5 bases and V by 0 bases; bases with no gene match: 9. Germline CDR1 and CDR2: SQVTM and ANQGSEA. CDR3 DNA: TGCAGCGTTGAAGAGTCGGACAGGGAGGTAAACGAGCAGTACTTC. Its translation: CSVEESDREVNEQYF.

This clone appeared once. The rearrangement joins TRBV5-1 to TRBJ1-2; the D is unclear. CDR3 length: 14 amino acids. The germline gives CDR1 SGHRS, CDR2 YFSETQ. The germline V and J ends were trimmed by 8 bases and 3 bases, with 17 bases remaining between them. Here the CDR3 DNA reads TGCGCCAGTTCACCTCAGTGGTCATACTATGGCTACACCTTC. This encodes CASSPQWSYYGYTF.

This clone has just one count. The rearrangement uses TRBV6-4 and TRBJ2-6; no definite D call. The CDR3 has 15 residues. V lost 3 bases and J lost 1, with 7 bases in between. CDR1 and CDR2 from the germline V gene are MRHNA and SNTAGT. This CDR3 is CASSEGASGANVLTF. CDR3 DNA: TGTGCCAGCAGTGAAGGCGCGTCTGGGGCCAACGTCCTGACTTTC.

This clone has a single count. The chain combines TRBV29-1 with TRBJ2-6; TRBD1 matches 9 bases. This CDR3 comprises 16 residues. V was pared by 3 bases and J by 0 bases, with 3 bases of the junction left unmatched. From germline, CDR1 is SQVTM and CDR2 ANQGSEA. The CDR3 reads CSVEGQGHSGANVLTF. CDR3 DNA: TGCAGCGTTGAGGGACAGGGACACTCTGGGGCCAACGTCCTGACTTTC. The full variable domain, its missing parts supplied by reference TRBV29-1 and TRBJ2-6, is SAVISQKPSRDICQRGTSLTIQCQVDSQVTMMFWYRQQPGQSLTLIATANQGSEATYESGFVIDKFPISRPNLTFSTLTVSNMSPEDSSIYLCSVEGQGHSGANVLTFGAGSRLTVL.

The V gene is TRBV7-8, the J gene TRBJ1-1; D unclear. V gave up 5 bases and J gave up 1 base, with 5 bases separating them. This CDR3 region has 12 residues. Germline V CDR1 and CDR2: SGHVS, FQNEAQ. CDR3 sequence: CASSPSNTEAFF. CDR3 sequence (DNA): TGTGCCAGCAGCCCGTCGAACACTGAAGCTTTCTTT.

This sequence joins TRBV29-1 and TRBJ2-5, with 7 bases that match TRBD1. From germline, CDR1 is SQVTM and CDR2 ANQGSEA. The CDR3 is 13 residues long. V dropped 3 bases and J dropped 5; count of bases not matched to a gene: 6. The CDR3 spells CSVELGGGETQYF. The CDR3 DNA is TGCAGCGTTGAGTTAGGGGGCGGTGAGACCCAGTACTTC.

The J gene is TRBJ2-7, the V gene TRBV28; no clear D. The germline V gene has CDR1 MDHEN and CDR2 SYDVKM. The ends were cut back, 3 bases at V and 0 bases at J, with 21 bases in the middle. The CDR3 is 18 residues long. CDR3 in amino acids: CASSFPGRPPDSSYEQYF. The DNA for the CDR3 is TGTGCCAGCAGTTTCCCGGGCCGACCTCCTGATAGCTCCTACGAGCAGTACTTC. Using reference TRBV28 and TRBJ2-7 for the parts outside the CDR3, the full variable domain is DVKVTQSSRYLVKRTGEKVFLECVQDMDHENMFWYRQDPGLGLRLIYFSYDVKMKEKGDIPEGYSVSREKKERFSLILESASTNQTSMYLCASSFPGRPPDSSYEQYFGPGTRLTVT.

V and J are TRBV27 and TRBJ2-7; no definite D call. There are 14 residues in the CDR3. The V end lost 4 bases, the J end lost 3 bases, and 13 bases lay between the germline ends. CDR1 MNHEY and CDR2 SMNVEV come from the germline V gene (reference sequence). The CDR3 reads CASSSTLNIYEQYF. The CDR3 region has the DNA TGTGCCAGCAGTTCAACTCTCAATATCTACGAGCAGTACTTC.

The J gene is TRBJ2-7, the V gene TRBV7-9; a weak D match, TRBD1 (6 bases). V shed 4 bases and J shed 2 bases, with 15 bases lying between them. Germline CDR1 reads SEHNR; CDR2 reads FQNEAQ (reference sequence). The CDR3 is made up of 15 amino acids. CDR3 loop: CASSSQGQVAYEQYF. The CDR3 DNA is TGTGCCAGCAGCTCCCAGGGGCAGGTAGCCTACGAGCAGTACTTC. The variable domain in full, with the rest retrieved from reference TRBV7-9 and TRBJ2-7, is DTGVSQNPRHKITKRGQNVTFRCDPISEHNRLYWYRQTLGQGPEFLTYFQNEAQLEKSRLLSDRFSAERPKGSFSTLEIQRTEQGDSAMYLCASSSQGQVAYEQYFGPGTRLTVT.

Comments on this clone: Other DNA sequences in this sample translate to the same CDR3. This sequence joins TRBV5-1 and TRBJ2-7; D is unresolved. The germline gives CDR1 SGHRS, CDR2 YFSETQ. V gave up 0 bases and J gave up 4 bases, with 5 bases separating them. The CDR3 totals 12 residues. In DNA form, the CDR3 reads TGCGCCAGCAGCTTGGAGGGATACGAGCAGTACTTC. Translated, it gives CASSLEGYEQYF.